This T cell receptor (beta chain) originates from a study of blood T cells in healthy people across ages. The germline V gene encodes CDR1 LGHNA and CDR2 YSLEER. The CDR3 runs to 13 residues. Trimming took 4 bases from V and 6 from J, leaving 12 bases between them. A sample-barcoded 5' primer and a J-beta primer mix were used in a second PCR of about 7 to 12 cycles. Each cDNA molecule, via a template-switch adaptor with 12 random nucleotides, was tagged. The study obtained at least 2.5 million CDR3-containing paired-end reads from every sample. MiXCR, run by TCRdb on the 5' RACE reads, gives a single entry per CDR3 protein. The repertoire holds 850,000 to 1,000,000 distinct CDR3 sequences, with approximately 50% as singletons. With regard to this clonotype: Being one base from a much bigger clone, this may be a read error.

Isolation per sample recovered at least 7 million PBMCs. The receptor comes from a woman between 55 and 75 years old in good health. Source material: blood. The chain joins TRBV4-3 to TRBJ1-2, with D tentatively TRBD1 (5 bases). The CDR3 DNA sequence: TGCGCCAGCAGCCTCCGGGGGGACGATGGCTACACCTTC. Translated: CASSLRGDDGYTF.